This record looks at one TCR beta chain sequence and its context. The antigen it recognizes is unknown. No base qualities exist here, and no much larger clone lies one base off it. These data come from a study of Ad26.COV2.S vaccination and SARS-CoV-2 variants (dated by TCRdb to about 2021). Study-level background: TCRbeta repertoire sequencing served as the tool for gauging how specific and how broad the SARS-CoV-2-reactive T cell receptors were following Ad26.COV2.S vaccination. The TCR-sequenced set comprised approximately 30 samples: about 19 Ad26.COV2.S vaccine recipients, 5 placebo recipients and 8 SARS-CoV-2 convalescent individuals. The paper's findings and limits, for the study overall: Substantial breadth of spike-specific CD8+ and CD4+ T cell responses was reported after vaccination. It was noted by the authors that total T cell responses may have been underestimated by the TCR breadth and depth analyses. Ad26.COV2.S recipients had higher spike-specific TCR breadth than placebo recipients (P = 0.0014). Comparable non-spike TCR breadth was observed between vaccine and placebo recipients, consistent with only spike being contained in the vaccine.

The time point label for this specimen denotes: individuals recovered from natural SARS-CoV-2 infection. The immunoSEQ Assay was the method used to sequence TCRbeta CDR3 regions. After extraction, genomic DNA underwent amplification by bias-controlled multiplex PCR, followed by high-throughput sequencing. The paper's processing steps were these. To quantify the absolute abundance of each unique TCRbeta CDR3 region, sequences were collapsed and filtered. T cell fraction was estimated by normalizing TCRbeta template counts to usable DNA, with usable DNA measured through amplification of reference genes found in all nucleated cells. Repertoire TCRs were annotated as SARS-CoV-2-specific by exact matching of V gene, CDR3 amino acid sequence and J gene to a known reactive TCR set. The reference SARS-CoV-2 TCR set was obtained from MIRA and was filtered for enrichment in COVID-19-positive ImmuneCODE repertoires, whereby public or cross-reactive TCRs were removed. Based on the MIRA antigens, annotated TCRs were further analysed at the level of specific ORF or position within ORF. Depth was the summed frequency of annotated unique rearrangements, while breadth was defined as annotated unique rearrangements over total unique productive rearrangements. Group comparisons of TCR breadth used two-sided Wilcoxon rank-sum tests. TCRdb took this table from immuneACCESS and kept in-frame rearrangements with V and J called. Such tables lack part of the clones; where checked against another copy, unresolved V genes explain under half of the gap, and the rest is unexplained. That table gives V, J and clone size, and the DNA gave D and trimming. Here the sample has more than 150,000 clones; roughly 87% occur a single time. The ten largest clones take up 5.9% of the sample.

The CDR3 measures 13 amino acids from cysteine to phenylalanine. The sequence is cut down to CDR3 DNA, 39 bases in frame from base 1. V loses 3 bases of germline sequence and J loses 7 bases, and the interval between the two ends is 12 bases. Sequences were derived from peripheral blood, sampled after recovery from COVID-19. The clonotype comes from a human donor who had recovered from COVID-19. The V and J genes are TRBV12-3 or TRBV12-4 and TRBJ1-2; no D gene can be assigned with confidence. The CDR3 sequence is CASSLRAELGYTF. The DNA is TGTGCCAGCAGTTTGAGGGCAGAGCTTGGCTACACCTTC.